Described below is a single T cell receptor (beta chain) sequence and its context. The antigen is unknown. Analyses pooled second doses at about 4 or about 12 weeks. This record belongs to a study of T cell responses to AZD1222 COVID-19 vaccine. Germline CDR1 is MDHEN and CDR2 is SYDVKM. This CDR3 comprises 14 residues. V gave up 6 bases and J gave up 2 bases, with 14 bases separating them. Overall study findings and caveats: Repertoire collection took place solely once the T cell response had peaked. Donors in the cohort were predominantly white British and more often female, and clonal diversity was possibly underestimated. AZD1222 recipients seropositive at baseline numbered only six.

The data were produced by immunoSEQ multiplex PCR, yet TCRdb's version contains in-frame clones alone and is incomplete. The sample shows about 84,000 clones, 80% to 90% of them seen only once. This material consisted of peripheral blood, taken 28 days after the second AZD1222 dose. This receptor was taken from an adult who received the AZD1222 COVID-19 vaccine. The V and J genes are TRBV28 and TRBJ2-7; TRBD1 might be the D (5 bases). This CDR3 is CASSLAGSAYEQYF. In nucleotides, the CDR3 is TGTGCCAGCAGCCTCGCAGGGTCGGCCTACGAGCAGTACTTC.